The present T cell receptor beta chain was sequenced within a study of blood T cells in healthy people across ages. Study-wide results and limits: Changes seen in expanded clonotypes were possibly confounded by donor CMV status left unknown. Correlation between TCR beta diversity and naive T cell percentage was strong. Unsorted PBMCs blocked a conclusive comparison of naive and antigen-experienced cells.

To note about this clonotype: Its specificity is unknown.

The CDR3 totals 15 residues. CDR1 and CDR2 (germline): DFQATT, SNEGSKA (reference sequence). Combining a sample-barcoded 5' primer with a J-beta primer mix, a second PCR ran for roughly 7 to 12 cycles. Per sample, CDR3-containing paired-end reads numbered at least 2.5 million. TCRdb ran MiXCR on the 5' RACE reads and lists one entry per CDR3 protein. The sample includes 780,000 or so distinct CDR3 sequences, approximately 60% of them seen just once. This chain connects TRBV20-1 to TRBJ2-4, with D possibly being TRBD1 or TRBD2 (5 bases each). The J call may be faulty, since TRBJ2-7 better matches the DNA end. Source material: blood. The sequence was collected from a man between 35 and 55 years old in good health. The CDR3 bases are TGCAGTGCTAGAGTAGGGCCGGGACCAGCCCACGAGCAGTACTTC. Amino acids: CSARVGPGPAHEQYF.